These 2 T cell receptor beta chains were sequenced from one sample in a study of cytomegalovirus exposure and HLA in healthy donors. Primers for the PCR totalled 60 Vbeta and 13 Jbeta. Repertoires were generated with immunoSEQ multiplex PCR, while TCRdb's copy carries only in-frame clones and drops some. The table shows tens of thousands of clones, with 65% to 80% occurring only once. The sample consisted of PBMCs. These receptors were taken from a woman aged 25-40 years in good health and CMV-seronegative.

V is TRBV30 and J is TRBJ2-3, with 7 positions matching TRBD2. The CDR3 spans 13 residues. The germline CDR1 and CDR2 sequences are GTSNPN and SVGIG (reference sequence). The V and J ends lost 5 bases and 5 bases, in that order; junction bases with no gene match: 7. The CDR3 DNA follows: TGTGCCTGGGAAGCGGGGCCAGGAGATACGCAGTATTTT. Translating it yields CAWEAGPGDTQYF. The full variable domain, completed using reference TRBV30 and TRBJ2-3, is SQTIHQWPATLVQPVGSPLSLECTVEGTSNPNLYWYRQAAGRGLQLLFYSVGIGQISSEVPQNLSASRPQDRQFILSSKKLLLSDSGFYLCAWEAGPGDTQYFGPGTRLTVL.

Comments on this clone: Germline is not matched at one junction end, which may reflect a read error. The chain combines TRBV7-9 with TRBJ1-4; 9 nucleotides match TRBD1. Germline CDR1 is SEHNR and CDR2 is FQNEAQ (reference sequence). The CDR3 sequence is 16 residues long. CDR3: CSSSISGQGSNEKLFF. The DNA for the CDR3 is TGTTCCAGCAGCATCTCGGGACAGGGTTCTAATGAAAAACTGTTTTTT.